The text below deals with one T cell receptor beta chain. The data were obtained in a study of patients and donors after allogeneic stem cell transplantation. The CDR3 is made up of 14 amino acids. V gave up 4 bases and J gave up 11 bases, with 18 bases separating them. TCRdb itself ran the RT-PCR reads through MiXCR, one entry per CDR3 protein. The sample has some 150,000 distinct CDR3 sequences, 30% to 45% seen once; the top ten hold about 50%. The chain combines TRBV12-3 or TRBV12-4 with TRBJ1-5; maybe TRBD1 (6 bases). The sequence was obtained from a human donor who was either an allogeneic HSCT recipient or a stem cell or donor lymphocyte infusion donor (not recorded which). It is not recorded whose cells these are; they may come from a transplant donor. Sequencing was done on a sample of blood, either unsorted or a sorted T cell fraction (not recorded which). CDR3 in amino acids: CASSSPGGGASQHF. CDR3 in DNA: TGTGCCAGCAGTTCCCCCGGAGGGGGGGCTTCCCAGCATTTT.